This T cell receptor beta chain was found in a study of cytomegalovirus exposure and HLA in healthy donors. The wider study: Within the Caucasian-associated ancestry cluster were 65% to 85% of the approximately 370 genotyped donors.

The study ran its PCR with 60 Vbeta and 13 Jbeta primers. Produced via immunoSEQ multiplex PCR; TCRdb's table is partial and in-frame only. Seen here are about 150,000 clones, over 60% observed once, and the top ten hold about 3%. Only a few counts were recorded for this clone. This CDR3 is 16 amino acids long. Germline-derived CDR1 and CDR2 are SEHNR and FQNEAQ (reference sequence). V lost 4 bases, J lost 2 bases, and 5 bases stayed unmatched. The TCR comes from a young woman in good health and CMV-seropositive. This chain connects TRBV7-9 to TRBJ1-2; 12 bases agree with TRBD1. Sequencing was carried out using PBMCs. The CDR3 DNA is TGTGCCAGCAGCTCCTCCGGGACAGGGGGCAACTATGGCTACACCTTC. Its protein product is CASSSSGTGGNYGYTF.